The clone carrying this T cell receptor beta chain appeared a single time. These data come from a study of control samples from healthy donors and cancer patients. In germline, CDR1 is MNHEY, CDR2 SMNVEV (reference sequence). Trimming took off 3 bases at V and 0 bases at J, with 11 bases between the two ends. CDR3 length: 15 residues. The protocol was immunoSEQ multiplex PCR, while the TCRdb copy is restricted to in-frame clones and leaves out a portion. Of tens of thousands of clones in the sample, 90% are singletons; the top ten hold 3% to 4.5%. The TCR originated in a young woman in good health. Input material: blood. The V call is TRBV27, the J call TRBJ1-2; no clear D. The CDR3 DNA follows: TGTGCCAGCAGTTTTCATCCCGGCACTAACTATGGCTACACCTTC. It yields the protein CASSFHPGTNYGYTF.